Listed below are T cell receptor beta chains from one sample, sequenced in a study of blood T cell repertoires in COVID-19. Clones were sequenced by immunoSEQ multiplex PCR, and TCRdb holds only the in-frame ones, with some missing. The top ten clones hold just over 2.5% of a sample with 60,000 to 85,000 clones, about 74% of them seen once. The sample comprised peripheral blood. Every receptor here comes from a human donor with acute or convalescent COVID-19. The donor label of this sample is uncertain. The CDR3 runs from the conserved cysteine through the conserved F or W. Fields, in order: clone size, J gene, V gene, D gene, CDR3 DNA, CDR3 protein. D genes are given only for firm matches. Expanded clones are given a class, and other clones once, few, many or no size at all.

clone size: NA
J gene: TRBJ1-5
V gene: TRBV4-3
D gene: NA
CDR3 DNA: TGCGCCAGCAGCCAAGATCTCAATCAGCCCCAGCATTTT
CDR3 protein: CASSQDLNQPQHF

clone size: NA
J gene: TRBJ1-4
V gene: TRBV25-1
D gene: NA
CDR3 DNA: TGTGCCAGCAGGTGGGCAGGCAATGAAAAACTGTTTTTT
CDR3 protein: CASRWAGNEKLFF

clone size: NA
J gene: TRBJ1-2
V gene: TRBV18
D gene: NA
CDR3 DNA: TGTGCCAGCTCACCACCCGCAGACAAGTATGGCTACACCTTC
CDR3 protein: CASSPPADKYGYTF

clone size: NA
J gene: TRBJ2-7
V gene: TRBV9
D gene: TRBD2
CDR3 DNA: TGTGCCAGCAGTGACGGACTAGCGGGGCGAGGGGGCTACGAGCAGTACTTC
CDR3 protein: CASSDGLAGRGGYEQYF

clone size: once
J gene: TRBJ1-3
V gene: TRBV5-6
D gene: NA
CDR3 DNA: TGTGCCAGCAGCTCTCCAGGGTTCTCTGGAAACACCATATATTTT
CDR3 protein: CASSSPGFSGNTIYF

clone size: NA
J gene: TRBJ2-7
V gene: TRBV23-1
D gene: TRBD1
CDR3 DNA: TGCGCCAGCAGTCACCCCTCCACAGGGGAGAACTCCTACGAGCAGTACTTC
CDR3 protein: CASSHPSTGENSYEQYF

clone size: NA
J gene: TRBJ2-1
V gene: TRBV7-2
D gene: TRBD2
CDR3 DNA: TGTGCCAGCAGCTTATCTCTAGCGGGGAACAATGAGCAGTTCTTC
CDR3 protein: CASSLSLAGNNEQFF

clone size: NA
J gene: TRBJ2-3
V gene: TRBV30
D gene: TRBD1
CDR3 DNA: TGTGCCTGGGGGGACAGGGGGCCAGATACGCAGTATTTT
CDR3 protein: CAWGDRGPDTQYF

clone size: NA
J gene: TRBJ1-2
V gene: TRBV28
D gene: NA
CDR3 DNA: TGTGCCAGCAGCCCAGGGAACTATGGCTACACCTTC
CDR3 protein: CASSPGNYGYTF

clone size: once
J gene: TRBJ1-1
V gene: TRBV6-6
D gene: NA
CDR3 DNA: TGTGCCAGCAGCCGGACTGAAGCTTTCTTT
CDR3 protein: CASSRTEAFF

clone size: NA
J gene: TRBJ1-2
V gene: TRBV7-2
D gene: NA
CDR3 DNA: TGTGCCAGCAGCGCAACGGGCTATGGCTACACCTTC
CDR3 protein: CASSATGYGYTF

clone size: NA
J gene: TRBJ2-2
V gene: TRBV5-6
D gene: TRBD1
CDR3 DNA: TGTGCCAGCAGCCCTTGGGACAGGGCCTATGGGGAGCTGTTTTTT
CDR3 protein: CASSPWDRAYGELFF

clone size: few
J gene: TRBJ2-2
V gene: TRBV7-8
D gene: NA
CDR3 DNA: TGTGCCAGCAGCTTAGGTCCTATCGGGGAGCTGTTTTTT
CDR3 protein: CASSLGPIGELFF

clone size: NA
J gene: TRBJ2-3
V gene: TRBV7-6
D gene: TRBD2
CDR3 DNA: TGTGCCAGCAGCCTCGGGACTAGCGGCGGGACAGATACGCAGTATTTT
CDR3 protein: CASSLGTSGGTDTQYF

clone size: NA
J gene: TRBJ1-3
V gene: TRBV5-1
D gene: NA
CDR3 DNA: TGCGCCAGCAGCTCGGGGAGTACTGGAAACACCATATATTTT
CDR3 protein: CASSSGSTGNTIYF

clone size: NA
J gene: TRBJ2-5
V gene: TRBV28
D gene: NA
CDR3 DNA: TGTGCCAGCAGTTTACCCCTTGAGACCCAGTACTTC
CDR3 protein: CASSLPLETQYF

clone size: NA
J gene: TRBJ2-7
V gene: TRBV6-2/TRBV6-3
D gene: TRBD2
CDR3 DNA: TGTGCCAGCAGTTCCTCGGGTAGCGGGGTCTCCTACGAGCAGTACTTC
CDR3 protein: CASSSSGSGVSYEQYF

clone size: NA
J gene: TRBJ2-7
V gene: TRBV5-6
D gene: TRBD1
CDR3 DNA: TGTGCCAGCAGCTTGGTGACAGGGTCCCACGAGCAGTACTTC
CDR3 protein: CASSLVTGSHEQYF

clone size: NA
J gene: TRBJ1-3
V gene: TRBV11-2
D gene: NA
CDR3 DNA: TGTGCCAGCAGCGAGGCCTTCTCTGGAAACACCATATATTTT
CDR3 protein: CASSEAFSGNTIYF

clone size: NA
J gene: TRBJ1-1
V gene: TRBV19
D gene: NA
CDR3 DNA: TGTGCCAGTAGTGTGAGGGATGAAGCTTTCTTT
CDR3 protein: CASSVRDEAFF

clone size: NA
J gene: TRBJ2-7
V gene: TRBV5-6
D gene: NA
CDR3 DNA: TGTGCCAGCAGTCGTGACGGACTCCGATCCTACGAGCAGTACTTC
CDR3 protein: CASSRDGLRSYEQYF